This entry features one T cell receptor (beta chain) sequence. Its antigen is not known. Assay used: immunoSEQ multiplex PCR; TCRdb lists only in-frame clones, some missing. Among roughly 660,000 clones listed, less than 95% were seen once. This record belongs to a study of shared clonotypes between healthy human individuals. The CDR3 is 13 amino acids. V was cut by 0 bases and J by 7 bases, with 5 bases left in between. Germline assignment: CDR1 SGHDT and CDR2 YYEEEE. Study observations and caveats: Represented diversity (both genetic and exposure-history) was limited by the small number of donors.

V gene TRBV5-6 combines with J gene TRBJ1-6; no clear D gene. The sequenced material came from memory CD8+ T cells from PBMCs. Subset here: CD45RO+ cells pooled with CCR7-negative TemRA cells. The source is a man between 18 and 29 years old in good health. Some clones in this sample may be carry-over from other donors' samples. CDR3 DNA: TGTGCCAGCAGCTTGGTACCAAATTCACCCCTCCACTTT. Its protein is CASSLVPNSPLHF. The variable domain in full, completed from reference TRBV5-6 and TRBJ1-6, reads DAGVTQSPTHLIKTRGQQVTLRCSPKSGHDTVSWYQQALGQGPQFIFQYYEEEERQRGNFPDRFSGHQFPNYSSELNVNALLLGDSALYLCASSLVPNSPLHFGNGTRLTVT.